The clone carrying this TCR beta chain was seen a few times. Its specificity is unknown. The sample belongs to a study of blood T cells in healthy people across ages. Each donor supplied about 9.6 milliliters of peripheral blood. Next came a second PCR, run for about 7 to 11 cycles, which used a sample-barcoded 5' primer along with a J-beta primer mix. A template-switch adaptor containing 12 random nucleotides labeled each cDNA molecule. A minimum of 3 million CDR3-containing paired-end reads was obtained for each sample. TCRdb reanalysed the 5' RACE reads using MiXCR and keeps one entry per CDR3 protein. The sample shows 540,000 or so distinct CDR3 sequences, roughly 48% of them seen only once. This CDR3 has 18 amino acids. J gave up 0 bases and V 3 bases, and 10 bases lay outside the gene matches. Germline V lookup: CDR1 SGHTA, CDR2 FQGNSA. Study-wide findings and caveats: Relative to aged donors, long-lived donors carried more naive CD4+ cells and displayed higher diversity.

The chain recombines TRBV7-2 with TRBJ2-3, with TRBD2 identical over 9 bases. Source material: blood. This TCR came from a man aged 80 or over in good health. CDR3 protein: CASSFRLAEGGSTDTQYF. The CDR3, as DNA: TGTGCCAGCAGCTTCAGACTAGCGGAAGGGGGGAGCACAGATACGCAGTATTTT.